Listed below are T cell receptor beta chains from one sample, sequenced in a study of cytomegalovirus exposure and HLA in healthy donors. TCRdb's table, derived via immunoSEQ multiplex PCR, lists solely in-frame clones and lacks some. The data contain some 90,000 clones, 80% to 90% of them singletons. The sequencing sample was made of PBMCs. All receptors come from a man aged 40-49 years in good health and CMV-seronegative. The CDR3 runs from the conserved cysteine through the conserved F or W. Fields, in order: D gene, CDR3 length, clone size, J gene, V gene, CDR3 protein, CDR3 DNA. The D gene is left open where the match is weak. Not all rows give a size; the values are once, few, many and, for expanded clones, a class.

>NA|17|NA|TRBJ2-5|TRBV6-1
CASSEWGLRGAGETQYF
TGTGCCAGCAGTGAATGGGGACTCAGGGGAGCGGGGGAGACCCAGTACTTC
>TRBD1|15|once|TRBJ1-5|TRBV4-3
CASSQYRGVGQPQHF
TGCGCCAGCAGCCAGTACAGGGGTGTAGGTCAGCCCCAGCATTTT
>NA|11|NA|TRBJ2-3|TRBV5-1
CASTNTDTQYF
TGCGCCAGCACCAACACAGATACGCAGTATTTT
>TRBD2|15|NA|TRBJ2-3|TRBV6-6
CASSPGTRSADTQYF
TGTGCCAGCAGTCCCGGGACTAGGTCCGCAGATACGCAGTATTTT
>NA|15|NA|TRBJ1-4|TRBV7-2
CASSAEDSSKEKLFF
TGTGCCAGCAGCGCAGAAGACAGTTCTAAAGAAAAACTGTTTTTT
>TRBD1|16|NA|TRBJ2-2|TRBV5-1
CASSSGGTGRSGELFF
TGCGCCAGCAGCTCCGGAGGGACAGGGAGAAGCGGGGAGCTGTTTTTT
>NA|14|NA|TRBJ2-2|TRBV4-3
CASSPGTWAGELFF
TGCGCCAGCAGCCCCGGGACTTGGGCCGGGGAGCTGTTTTTT
>TRBD1|15|NA|TRBJ1-6|TRBV7-9
CASSLFGTENSPLHF
TGTGCCAGCAGCTTATTTGGGACAGAAAATTCACCCCTCCACTTT
>NA|17|NA|TRBJ2-2|TRBV4-2
CASSQGAGGGSTGELFF
TGTGCCAGCAGCCAAGGTGCCGGGGGTGGGAGCACCGGGGAGCTGTTTTTT
>NA|12|NA|TRBJ1-1|TRBV5-4
CASSTPGFEAFF
TGTGCCAGCAGCACCCCAGGGTTTGAAGCTTTCTTT
>NA|13|once|TRBJ2-1|TRBV7-9
CASSLEGDNEQFF
TGTGCCAGCAGCTTAGAGGGGGACAATGAGCAGTTCTTC
>NA|14|NA|TRBJ2-7|TRBV7-9
CASSPKEHAYEQYF
TGTGCCAGCAGCCCCAAGGAGCATGCCTACGAGCAGTACTTC
>NA|17|NA|TRBJ2-5|TRBV7-9
CASSPLGPPGPKETQYF
TGTGCCAGCAGTCCACTGGGGCCCCCAGGGCCTAAAGAGACCCAGTACTTC
>TRBD1|13|NA|TRBJ1-2|TRBV9
CASSRDSNYGYIF
TGTGCCAGCAGCCGGGACAGCAACTATGGCTACATCTTC
>TRBD1|14|NA|TRBJ1-5|TRBV19
CASSITGVNQPQHF
TGTGCCAGTAGTATCACAGGGGTCAATCAGCCCCAGCATTTT
>NA|14|once|TRBJ1-2|TRBV7-2
CASSSDKGLLGYTF
TGTGCCAGCAGCTCGGACAAGGGGCTTCTTGGCTACACCTTC
>TRBD1|16|once|TRBJ2-1|TRBV7-3
CASSWGVQGARNEQFF
TGTGCCAGCAGCTGGGGCGTACAGGGGGCGCGGAATGAGCAGTTCTTC
>NA|16|NA|TRBJ1-5|TRBV4-1
CASSHPQGGSNQPQHF
TGCGCCAGCAGCCACCCCCAGGGCGGCAGCAATCAGCCCCAGCATTTT
>TRBD2|15|NA|TRBJ2-7|TRBV15
CATSRDSAGAYEQYF
TGTGCCACCAGCAGAGATTCAGCGGGAGCCTACGAGCAGTACTTC
>TRBD2|15|NA|TRBJ2-7|TRBV5-1
CASSSGLAGSYEQYF
TGCGCCAGCAGTTCGGGACTAGCGGGGTCCTACGAGCAGTACTTC